These T cell receptor beta chains were read from a single sample in a study of cytomegalovirus exposure and HLA in healthy donors. Assay used: immunoSEQ multiplex PCR; TCRdb lists only in-frame clones, some missing. The table has 190,000 or so clones, approximately 84% seen once. The specimen was PBMCs. These receptor sequences come from a woman between 18 and 29 years old in good health and CMV-seropositive. The conserved cysteine and the conserved F or W are not part of the CDR3 here. Fields, in order: V gene, J gene, CDR3 protein.

TRBV12-5,TRBJ1-1,ASGLVISGINTEAF
TRBV9,TRBJ2-5,ASSGSGGIRETQY
TRBV2,TRBJ1-6,ASTIGGIGSPLH
TRBV7-2,TRBJ1-3,ASSLREISGNTIY
TRBV10-1,TRBJ2-2,AMVGRLGYSGELF
TRBV2,TRBJ2-7,ASSEIAGGKYEQY
TRBV4-2,TRBJ2-1,ASSQPGAGGLYNEQF
TRBV7-8,TRBJ1-1,ASSLGRRGTEAF
TRBV5-1,TRBJ1-1,ASSYPGNTEAF
TRBV2,TRBJ2-3,ASSVLSTDTQY